This TCR beta chain is drawn from a study of tumor-infiltrating lymphocytes in glioblastoma multiforme. This clonotype appeared once. The junction had 5 bases not matched to a gene; V was cut back by 0 bases and J by 3 bases. Germline V CDR1 and CDR2: DFQATT, SNEGSKA (reference sequence). The length of the CDR3 is 15 residues. TCR beta libraries were built from RNA through three nested multiplex PCR rounds using modified ARM-PCR. A single record per CDR3 protein comes from TCRdb applying MiXCR to the multiplex PCR reads. This table holds 10,000 to 15,000 distinct CDR3 sequences, 64% found once. This receptor was obtained from a male donor with glioblastoma. Material: brain tumor tissue. This sequence joins TRBV20-1 and TRBJ2-7; TRBD2 aligns across 10 bases. For the CDR3, the DNA is TGCAGTGCTAGAGATTCAGAGCGGGGGGGCTACGAGCAGTACTTC. It translates to CSARDSERGGYEQYF.